This TCR beta chain came from a study of response to subunit inactivated influenza vaccine. MiXCR, applied by TCRdb to the RT-PCR reads, yields one record per CDR3 protein. The table includes approximately 500,000 distinct CDR3 sequences, 12% to 15% detected once. Findings and limits, study-wide: Each seasonal flu vaccination may recruit only limited new T cells, authors suggested.

This CDR3 region has 17 residues. Trimming at V came to 0 bases and at J to 9 bases, leaving 12 bases not matched to a gene. Germline CDR1 reads MDHEN; CDR2 reads SYDVKM. Many counts were recorded for this clonotype. The antigen is undetermined. Sequenced material: PBMCs from blood, taken 12 days after vaccination. This chain connects TRBV28 to TRBJ2-1; 9 bases are shared with TRBD2. The source is a man between 45 and 60 years old who received an inactivated influenza vaccine. DNA for the CDR3: TGTGCCAGCAGTTTATGCCGCGCGGGAGGGCCTCATTGTGAGCAGTTCTTC. Protein: CASSLCRAGGPHCEQFF.